What follows are 17 T cell receptor beta chains derived from one specimen sequenced in a study of cytomegalovirus exposure and HLA in healthy donors. Sequencing was performed with immunoSEQ multiplex PCR; in TCRdb, only in-frame clones are kept and a portion is missing. The profile shows under 200,000 clones, roughly 96% of them singletons. The sequenced sample consisted of PBMCs. The origin of the receptors is a woman aged 18-29 years in good health and CMV-seronegative.

This clone came up once. The chain employs TRBV20-1 and TRBJ2-5, with a possible D match to TRBD1 (5 bases). Per the germline V gene, CDR1 is DFQATT and CDR2 is SNEGSKA (reference sequence). The CDR3 extends over 11 amino acids. V gave up 4 bases and J gave up 5 bases, with 8 bases separating them. The CDR3 nucleotides read TGCAGTGCTACAGGGTTTGAGACCCAGTACTTC. As protein: CSATGFETQYF.

V is TRBV6-1 and J is TRBJ2-4; TRBD2 matches at 9 bases. The CDR3 runs to 18 residues. Looked up from germline, CDR1 is MNHNS and CDR2 is SASEGT. Germline trimming cut 2 bases from V and 0 bases from J; bases unmatched to any gene: 8. DNA for the CDR3: TGTGCCAGCAGTGAAAGGGGGACTAGCCTCCTAGCCAAAAACATTCAGTACTTC. Translated: CASSERGTSLLAKNIQYF.

The V call is TRBV6-5, the J call TRBJ2-7; 9 nucleotides align to TRBD1. The CDR3 contains 15 residues. The germline V gene encodes CDR1 MNHEY and CDR2 SVGAGI. J was trimmed by 3 bases and V by 2 bases; bases with no gene match: 5. The CDR3 DNA reads as TGTGCCAGCAGTTACGGGGGGACAGGGTTCTACGAGCAGTACTTC. This codes for CASSYGGTGFYEQYF.

The chain uses TRBV2 and TRBJ2-7, with TRBD2 identical over 9 bases. Germline V gene data show CDR1 as SNHLY and CDR2 as FYNNEI. The CDR3 has 14 residues. Trimming at V came to 6 bases and at J to 1 base, leaving 4 bases not matched to a gene. This CDR3 is CASRETSGSYEQYF. The CDR3 coding sequence is TGTGCCAGCAGGGAGACTAGCGGTTCCTACGAGCAGTACTTC.

The chain links TRBV6-5 to TRBJ1-1, with D unresolved. With 2 bases removed from V and 2 bases from J, the gap between germline ends came to 3 bases. The CDR3 length is 12 residues. CDR1 is MNHEY and CDR2 is SVGAGI in the germline V gene. The CDR3 coding sequence is TGTGCCAGCAGTTACCTCAACACTGAAGCTTTCTTT. Translating gives CASSYLNTEAFF.

J is TRBJ1-2 and V is TRBV7-3, with 7 bases that match TRBD1. CDR1 is SGHTA and CDR2 is FQGTGA in the germline V gene. The CDR3 sequence is 13 residues long. J lost 5 bases, V lost 1 base, and 1 base had no gene match. CDR3 nucleotides: TGTGCCAGCAGCTTAAGACAGGGTTATGGCTACACCTTC. Protein sequence: CASSLRQGYGYTF.

This chain uses TRBV14 with TRBJ2-7; 13 bases are a match to TRBD2. V shed 6 bases and J 0 bases; nucleotides not matched to a gene: 5. The germline V gene has CDR1 SGHDN and CDR2 FVKESK. There are 16 residues in the CDR3. The CDR3 DNA reads as TGTGCCAGCAGGCGGACTAGCGGGGGAGACTCCTACGAGCAGTACTTC. It encodes CASRRTSGGDSYEQYF.

The genes are TRBV5-4 and TRBJ1-1, with D possibly being TRBD1 (6 bases). Germline CDR1 SGHNT, CDR2 YYREEE (reference sequence). Trimming removed 1 base at V and 2 bases at J, with 12 bases between. This CDR3 spans 15 amino acids. CDR3: CASSLNDRQNTEAFF. CDR3 bases: TGTGCCAGCAGCTTGAACGACAGGCAAAACACTGAAGCTTTCTTT.

The rearrangement joins TRBV6-5 to TRBJ1-2, with TRBD1 as a possible D gene (6 bases). Germline loops: CDR1 MNHEY, CDR2 SVGAGI. This CDR3 comprises 15 residues. V was trimmed by 4 bases and J by 5 bases, leaving 17 bases between them. This CDR3 is CASSSQGPRLYGYTF. The CDR3 DNA is TGTGCCAGCAGTTCGCAGGGGCCACGATTATATGGCTACACCTTC.

The gene calls are TRBV6-6 and TRBJ1-6; no definite D call. From germline, CDR1 is MNHNY and CDR2 SVGAGI (reference sequence). The CDR3 sequence is 15 residues long. V was shortened by 6 bases and J by 7 bases, with 16 bases between the two germline ends. As DNA, the CDR3 is TGTGCCAGCAGCCATCCTTCCTATACGAATTCACCCCTCCACTTT. It translates to CASSHPSYTNSPLHF.

The rearrangement joins TRBV5-6 to TRBJ1-4; D unresolved. CDR1 is SGHDT and CDR2 is YYEEEE in the germline V gene. CDR3 length: 14 residues. The V and J ends lost 2 bases and 8 bases respectively, with 13 bases between them. CDR3 bases: TGTGCCAGCAGCTTACGAGGGCTAAGGGAAAAACTGTTTTTT. It codes for CASSLRGLREKLFF.

The chain links TRBV7-9 to TRBJ1-1; a possible D gene is TRBD1 (6 bases). CDR1 SEHNR and CDR2 FQNEAQ come from the germline V gene (reference sequence). CDR3 size: 18 residues. V shed 5 bases and J shed 5 bases, with 27 bases lying between them. The CDR3: CASSPIGYFRGRGTEAFF. Written as DNA, the CDR3 is TGTGCCAGCAGCCCTATAGGGTACTTCCGGGGGCGGGGGACTGAAGCTTTCTTT.

The gene calls are TRBV6-1 and TRBJ1-3; 10 bases agree with TRBD1. This CDR3 has 15 amino acids. Losses at the gene ends were 6 bases for V and 0 bases for J; bases not matched to a gene: 2. From germline, CDR1 is MNHNS and CDR2 SASEGT. As DNA, the CDR3 is TGTGCCAGCAGCAGACAGGGGGCCTCTGGAAACACCATATATTTT. Its protein is CASSRQGASGNTIYF.

This clone was picked up one time. This sequence joins TRBV12-5 and TRBJ2-7; 11 bases match TRBD1. With V trimmed by 7 bases and J by 7 bases, 9 bases remained unmatched. The CDR3 spans 14 residues. The germline V gene encodes CDR1 LGHNT and CDR2 FRNRAP. The CDR3 bases are TGTGCTAGTGCAGTTAGGGACAGGGGGTTAGAGCAGTACTTC. Protein product: CASAVRDRGLEQYF.

V usage is TRBV29-1 and J usage is TRBJ1-2, with 8 bases that match TRBD1. V dropped 0 bases and J dropped 8; count of bases not matched to a gene: 11. CDR1 SQVTM and CDR2 ANQGSEA come from the germline V gene. The CDR3 contains 15 residues. This CDR3 is CSVEDSGRGLRGYTF. The DNA of the CDR3 is TGCAGCGTTGAAGACTCTGGCAGGGGGCTTAGGGGCTACACCTTC. Based on the CDR3 plus reference TRBV29-1 and TRBJ1-2, the full variable domain is SAVISQKPSRDICQRGTSLTIQCQVDSQVTMMFWYRQQPGQSLTLIATANQGSEATYESGFVIDKFPISRPNLTFSTLTVSNMSPEDSSIYLCSVEDSGRGLRGYTFGSGTRLTVV.

The chain combines TRBV4-1 with TRBJ2-7; TRBD1 matches at 11 bases. The CDR3 has 18 amino acids. Germline trimming cut 1 base from V and 5 bases from J; bases unmatched to any gene: 13. Germline V lookup: CDR1 MGHRA, CDR2 YSYEKL. CDR3 residues: CASSQAPYYPGQGDEQYF. Here the CDR3 DNA reads TGCGCCAGCAGCCAAGCGCCGTACTATCCGGGACAGGGGGACGAGCAGTACTTC.

J is TRBJ2-4 and V is TRBV5-4; 8 bases are shared with TRBD2. CDR3 size: 14 residues. CDR1 and CDR2 (germline): SGHNT, YYREEE (reference sequence). With 0 bases clipped from V and 5 bases from J, the junction kept 1 base outside the gene matches. CDR3 sequence reads: CASSLAGGENIQYF. For the CDR3, the DNA is TGTGCCAGCAGCTTGGCCGGGGGGGAAAACATTCAGTACTTC.